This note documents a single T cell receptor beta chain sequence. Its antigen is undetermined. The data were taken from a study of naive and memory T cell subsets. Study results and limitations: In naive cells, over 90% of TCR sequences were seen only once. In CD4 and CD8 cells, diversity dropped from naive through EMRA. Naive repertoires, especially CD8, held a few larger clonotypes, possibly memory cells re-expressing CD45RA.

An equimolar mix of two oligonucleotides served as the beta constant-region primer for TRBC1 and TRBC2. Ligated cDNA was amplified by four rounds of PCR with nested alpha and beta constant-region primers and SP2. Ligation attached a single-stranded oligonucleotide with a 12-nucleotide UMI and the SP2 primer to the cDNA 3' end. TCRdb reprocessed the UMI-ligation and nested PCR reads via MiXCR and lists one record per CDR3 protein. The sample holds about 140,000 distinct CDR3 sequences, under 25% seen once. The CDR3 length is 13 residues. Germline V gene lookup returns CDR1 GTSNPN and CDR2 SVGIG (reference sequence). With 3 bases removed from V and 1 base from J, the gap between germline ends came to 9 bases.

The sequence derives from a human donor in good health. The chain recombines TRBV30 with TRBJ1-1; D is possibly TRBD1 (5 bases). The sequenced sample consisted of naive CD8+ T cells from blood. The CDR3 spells CAWSAGANTEAFF. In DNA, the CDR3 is TGTGCCTGGAGCGCTGGGGCGAACACTGAAGCTTTCTTT.